The 3 T cell receptor beta chains presented below share a single source sample, sequenced in a study of shared clonotypes between healthy human individuals. Measured with immunoSEQ multiplex PCR; TCRdb has only the in-frame clones, and not every one. Of millions of clones listed, about 92% are singletons. Sequencing was carried out using naive CD4+ T cells from PBMCs. Specified subset: CD45RA+ positively selected. These receptors were obtained from a man aged 18 to 29 in good health. Some clones in this sample may be carry-over from other donors' samples.

The V call is TRBV7-3, the J call TRBJ2-1, with 13 bases that match TRBD2. Trimming removed 8 bases from V and 0 bases from J; junction bases left unmatched: 1. The germline CDR1 and CDR2 sequences are SGHTA and FQGTGA. CDR3 length: 15 amino acids. The CDR3 sequence: CASGLAGASYNEQFF. Here the CDR3 DNA reads TGTGCCAGCGGACTAGCGGGGGCCTCCTACAATGAGCAGTTCTTC.

This chain uses TRBV7-9 with TRBJ1-2; D not certain. The CDR3 totals 14 residues. V was clipped by 5 bases and J by 4 bases, with 14 bases between them. Germline lookup yields CDR1 SEHNR and CDR2 FQNEAQ (reference sequence). The CDR3 sequence is CASSRVPELYGYTF. The CDR3 coding sequence is TGTGCCAGCAGCCGGGTGCCAGAACTCTATGGCTACACCTTC.

The chain is built from TRBV2 and TRBJ1-1; maybe TRBD1 (5 bases). The CDR3 extends over 10 amino acids. Germline V gene lookup returns CDR1 SNHLY and CDR2 FYNNEI. The chain's CDR3 is CATGNTEAFF. In DNA form, the CDR3 reads TGTGCTACAGGGAACACTGAAGCTTTCTTT.